Shown below are 30 T cell receptor beta chains from a single sample sequenced in a study of early T cells in non-severe SARS-CoV-2 infection. TCRdb ran MiXCR on the 5' RACE reads and lists one entry per CDR3 protein. The sample includes 65,000 to 70,000 distinct CDR3 sequences, more than 9% of them seen just once. Sequenced: whole blood. These receptors were collected from an adult who was a healthcare worker with PCR-confirmed SARS-CoV-2 infection or an uninfected control (not recorded which).

This clonotype occurred many times. The chain has TRBV5-6 and TRBJ1-2; the match to TRBD1 covers 10 bases. CDR1 and CDR2 (germline): SGHDT, YYEEEE. This CDR3 has 14 amino acids. The V segment lost 4 bases and the J segment 5 bases; nucleotides outside the gene matches: 5. The CDR3 bases are TGTGCCAGCAGCCCCGGACAGGGGGGTTATGGCTACACCTTC. Residues: CASSPGQGGYGYTF.

The chain links TRBV20-1 to TRBJ2-3; perhaps TRBD2 as D (5 bases). The V gene's germline CDR1 is DFQATT and CDR2 SNEGSKA (reference sequence). V lost 3 bases and J lost 6, with 19 bases in between. CDR3 size: 15 residues. The CDR3 sequence is CSASFSRTQRDTQYF. The CDR3 coding sequence is TGCAGTGCTAGCTTTTCCAGGACTCAGAGGGATACGCAGTATTTT.

Ten or more counts support this clonotype. CDR3 coding DNA: TGTGCCTGGAGGCAGTCTGGGGAGCGGGGCGAGCAGTACTTC. Its protein is CAWRQSGERGEQYF. The gene calls are TRBV30 and TRBJ2-7; 7 bases are shared with TRBD2. V trimming: 3 bases; J trimming: 6 bases; junction bases outside the gene matches: 11. Germline CDR1 is GTSNPN and CDR2 is SVGIG (reference sequence). This CDR3 comprises 14 residues.

In this sample, this clonotype turned up a few times. This chain connects TRBV11-3 to TRBJ2-1; 15 nucleotides agree with TRBD2. The germline V gene has CDR1 SGHNT and CDR2 YENEEA. The CDR3 consists of 15 residues. V lost 5 bases to trimming and J lost 8 bases; unmatched junction nucleotides: 4. The CDR3 region is CASSPGTSGGYEQFF. Written as DNA, the CDR3 is TGTGCCAGCAGCCCCGGGACTAGCGGGGGGTATGAGCAGTTCTTC.

The sample holds a few counts of this clonotype. V is TRBV10-1 and J is TRBJ1-6; tentatively, D is TRBD1 (5 bases). The CDR3 runs to 20 residues. CDR1 is WNHNN, CDR2 SYGVQD, per germline (reference sequence). The ends were cut back, 7 bases at V and 0 bases at J, with 25 bases in the middle. The CDR3 nucleotides read TGCGCCAGCACCAGAGCGCCGTCACAGGAGCATAGCTCCTATAATTCACCCCTCCACTTT. Translated: CASTRAPSQEHSSYNSPLHF.

Only a few counts were recorded for this clonotype. The V and J genes are TRBV20-1 and TRBJ2-7; TRBD1 matches at 8 bases. Germline CDR1 and CDR2: DFQATT and SNEGSKA (reference sequence). The V and J ends lost 6 bases and 0 bases, in that order; junction bases with no gene match: 7. The CDR3 is 14 residues long. CDR3 loop: CSALPGQASYEQYF. CDR3 sequence (DNA): TGCAGTGCGTTACCGGGACAGGCCTCCTACGAGCAGTACTTC.

Many counts were recorded for this clonotype. CDR3 bases: TGTGCCAGCAGTTCAAAGGGCGTGGAGTACTTC. It specifies CASSSKGVEYF. The J gene is TRBJ2-7, the V gene TRBV6-5; unclear D gene. CDR1 and CDR2 (germline): MNHEY, SVGAGI. The CDR3 is 11 residues long. V lost 4 bases to trimming and J lost 11 bases, with 12 bases between them.

The V gene is TRBV6-6, the J gene TRBJ1-6; TRBD1 is a possible D gene (6 bases). Germline V lookup: CDR1 MNHNY, CDR2 SVGAGI (reference sequence). V was clipped by 6 bases and J by 7 bases, with 16 bases between them. The CDR3 contains 15 residues. The CDR3 reads CASSPPRGGNSPLHF. As DNA, the CDR3 is TGTGCCAGCAGCCCCCCCAGGGGCGGAAATTCACCCCTCCACTTT.

The chain couples TRBV28 to TRBJ2-7; D possibly uses TRBD1 or TRBD2 (5 bases each). In germline, CDR1 is MDHEN, CDR2 SYDVKM. Trimming shortened V by 6 bases and J by 2 bases, and 14 bases separated the two germline ends. This CDR3 region has 14 residues. CDR3 bases: TGTGCCAGCAGCCCAGCCGGGGCAGCCTACGAGCAGTACTTC. It encodes CASSPAGAAYEQYF.

The rearrangement uses TRBV9 and TRBJ1-6, with 8 nucleotides matching TRBD1. From germline, CDR1 is SGDLS and CDR2 YYNGEE. Germline trimming cut 2 bases from V and 8 bases from J; bases unmatched to any gene: 6. The length of the CDR3 is 15 residues. This chain's CDR3 is CASSVAGGSDSPLHF. CDR3 bases: TGTGCCAGCAGCGTGGCAGGGGGCAGCGATTCACCCCTCCACTTT.

The chain uses TRBV20-1 and TRBJ2-5; 8 bases agree with TRBD2. Germline lookup yields CDR1 DFQATT and CDR2 SNEGSKA (reference sequence). Trimming removed 3 bases from V and 4 bases from J; junction bases left unmatched: 7. The CDR3 has 14 residues. CDR3 region: CSASYGGAVETQYF. In DNA, the CDR3 is TGCAGTGCTAGCTACGGGGGGGCCGTAGAGACCCAGTACTTC.

This clonotype was detected many times. The rearrangement uses TRBV11-2 and TRBJ2-1; no clear D. The length of the CDR3 is 12 residues. V dropped 0 bases and J dropped 9 bases, with 6 bases sitting between them. CDR1 SGHAT and CDR2 FQNNGV come from the germline V gene. The CDR3: CASSLENSEQFF. The CDR3 DNA is TGTGCCAGCAGCTTAGAAAACAGTGAGCAGTTCTTC.

The genes are TRBV6-5 and TRBJ2-3, with D possibly being TRBD2 (6 bases). With 0 bases removed from V and 0 bases from J, the gap between germline ends came to 13 bases. The germline V gene encodes CDR1 MNHEY and CDR2 SVGAGI. The CDR3 consists of 17 residues. CDR3 protein: CASSYSMGGASTDTQYF. CDR3 DNA sequence: TGTGCCAGCAGTTACTCGATGGGCGGGGCTAGCACAGATACGCAGTATTTT.

In this sample, this clonotype turned up a few times. This rearrangement joins TRBV30 to TRBJ1-6; the D gene is possibly TRBD1 (6 bases). Per the germline V gene, CDR1 is GTSNPN and CDR2 is SVGIG (reference sequence). The ends were cut back, 1 base at V and 7 bases at J, with 11 bases in the middle. The CDR3 runs to 14 residues. The CDR3 DNA follows: TGTGCCTGGAGTGGGGGGCCAGCCAATTCACCCCTCCACTTT. Translating it yields CAWSGGPANSPLHF.

The gene calls are TRBV24-1 and TRBJ2-1, with 12 nucleotides matching TRBD2. The CDR3 has 17 amino acids. Germline CDR1 is KGHDR and CDR2 is SFDVKD. The V and J ends lost 4 bases and 2 bases, in that order; junction bases with no gene match: 5. CDR3 DNA: TGTGCCACCAGTGAATCGGGACTAGCGGGCACCTACAATGAGCAGTTCTTC. It specifies CATSESGLAGTYNEQFF.

There are many counts of this clonotype. The chain combines TRBV5-6 with TRBJ2-5; 7 bases map to TRBD1. Trimming removed 0 bases from V and 2 bases from J; junction bases left unmatched: 4. The germline V gene has CDR1 SGHDT and CDR2 YYEEEE. CDR3 size: 15 residues. DNA for the CDR3: TGTGCCAGCAGCTTGGCTGGCAGGGGGCAAGAGACCCAGTACTTC. This codes for CASSLAGRGQETQYF.

This rearrangement joins TRBV7-8 to TRBJ1-4; 11 bases are shared with TRBD1. Germline values: CDR1 SGHVS, CDR2 FQNEAQ. This CDR3 contains 18 residues. V shed 1 base and J 0 bases; nucleotides not matched to a gene: 4. CDR3 bases: TGTGCCAGCAGCTTAGTTCCGGGACAGGGGGCAACTAATGAAAAACTGTTTTTT. It yields the protein CASSLVPGQGATNEKLFF.

The J gene is TRBJ1-6, the V gene TRBV20-1; 8 nucleotides align to TRBD1. From germline, CDR1 is DFQATT and CDR2 SNEGSKA (reference sequence). This CDR3 has 12 amino acids. V gave up 6 bases and J gave up 10 bases; unmatched junction bases: 5. CDR3 nucleotides: TGCAGTGCAGGGCAGGGGGCCTCACCCCTCCACTTT. It translates to CSAGQGASPLHF.

This clonotype occurred a few times. Here the CDR3 reads CASRLASYEQYF. Written as DNA, the CDR3 is TGTGCAAGTCGCTTAGCGTCCTACGAGCAGTACTTC. This chain links TRBV12-2 with TRBJ2-7. TRBV12-2 is deemed a pseudogene. There are 12 residues in the CDR3.

This clonotype has only a few counts. This sequence joins TRBV10-2 and TRBJ2-3, with D maybe TRBD1 (6 bases). Trimming took off 8 bases at V and 0 bases at J, with 12 bases between the two ends. Per the germline V gene, CDR1 is WSHSY and CDR2 is SAAADI. There are 14 residues in the CDR3. Written as DNA, the CDR3 is TGCGCCAGCGGGACATCCTCTAGCACAGATACGCAGTATTTT. Amino acids: CASGTSSSTDTQYF.

This chain uses TRBV7-8 with TRBJ1-6; D gene unclear. V was pared by 5 bases and J by 7 bases, with 15 bases between. This CDR3 comprises 15 residues. CDR1 SGHVS and CDR2 FQNEAQ come from the germline V gene. The CDR3 DNA reads TGTGCCAGCAGCCCTCCTGGGGTTGTGAATTCACCCCTCCACTTT. As protein: CASSPPGVVNSPLHF.

In its sample, this clonotype was seen many times. The chain carries TRBV12-3 or TRBV12-4 and TRBJ2-7; D might be TRBD2 (5 bases). The CDR3 is 15 amino acids. V lost 5 bases to trimming and J lost 6 bases, with 20 bases between them. CDR3 sequence reads: CASSRTGNGFGEQYF. The CDR3 DNA follows: TGTGCCAGCAGTCGGACGGGAAACGGGTTCGGCGAGCAGTACTTC.

This clonotype was recorded a few times. The V gene is TRBV11-2, the J gene TRBJ2-1; D unresolved. Per germline, CDR1 SGHAT and CDR2 FQNNGV. CDR3 length: 13 amino acids. Trimming removed 7 bases from V and 3 bases from J, with 10 bases in between. This chain's CDR3 is CASTSEIYNEQFF. In DNA, the CDR3 is TGTGCCAGCACCTCAGAAATCTACAATGAGCAGTTCTTC. The complete variable domain, with remaining parts taken from reference TRBV11-2 and TRBJ2-1, reads EAGVAQSPRYKIIEKRQSVAFWCNPISGHATLYWYQQILGQGPKLLIQFQNNGVVDDSQLPKDRFSAERLKGVDSTLKIQPAKLEDSAVYLCASTSEIYNEQFFGPGTRLTVL.

This clonotype was observed a handful of times. This chain joins TRBV27 and TRBJ2-7, with a tentative D call TRBD2 (5 bases). CDR1 is MNHEY, CDR2 SMNVEV, per germline (reference sequence). The CDR3 sequence is 17 residues long. Between the trimmed V and J ends, which lost 5 bases and 3 bases, there was a span of 23 bases. CDR3 sequence: CASSTSRGGPTHYEQYF. The CDR3 region has the DNA TGTGCCAGCAGTACCTCTCGAGGCGGGCCAACTCACTACGAGCAGTACTTC.

With regard to this clonotype: A much larger clone lies a single base off, so this may be a read error. V usage is TRBV5-1 and J usage is TRBJ2-3, with TRBD2 identical over 8 bases. In germline, CDR1 is SGHRS, CDR2 YFSETQ. This CDR3 spans 14 amino acids. CDR3 in amino acids: CSSSPAGGTDTQYF. The CDR3 nucleotides are TGCTCCAGCAGCCCGGCGGGGGGTACAGATACGCAGTATTTT.

This sequence joins TRBV11-2 and TRBJ1-1; the D gene is possibly TRBD1 (5 bases). CDR3 size: 16 residues. V was pared by 6 bases and J by 1 base, with 18 bases between. CDR1 and CDR2 (germline): SGHAT, FQNNGV. The CDR3 sequence: CASRRLRGRTNTEAFF. CDR3 nucleotide sequence: TGTGCCAGCAGGCGCCTTCGGGGACGGACGAACACTGAAGCTTTCTTT.

The chain recombines TRBV11-2 with TRBJ2-5; 12 positions agree with TRBD2. The V and J ends lost 6 bases and 4 bases, in that order; junction bases with no gene match: 6. Germline V lookup: CDR1 SGHAT, CDR2 FQNNGV. CDR3 length: 15 amino acids. CDR3 sequence reads: CASSILAGGRETQYF. CDR3 bases: TGTGCCAGCAGTATCCTAGCGGGGGGGCGAGAGACCCAGTACTTC.

J is TRBJ1-6 and V is TRBV20-1; D perhaps matches TRBD1 (6 bases). The CDR3 consists of 14 residues. Trimming shortened V by 4 bases and J by 5 bases, and 12 bases separated the two germline ends. CDR1 DFQATT and CDR2 SNEGSKA come from the germline V gene (reference sequence). CDR3 nucleotide sequence: TGCAGTGCTAAGGCTGACAGGAATAATTCACCCCTCCACTTT. This sequence encodes CSAKADRNNSPLHF.

This clonotype came up many times. V is TRBV12-3 or TRBV12-4 and J is TRBJ1-2; D uncertain. Trimming shortened V by 5 bases and J by 2 bases, and 9 bases separated the two germline ends. The CDR3 length is 13 residues. The CDR3 DNA sequence: TGTGCCAGCAGTCGGACGGAAAACTATGGCTACACCTTC. The encoded protein is CASSRTENYGYTF.

CDR3 nucleotides: TGTTCCGTACAGGGGGCCGTCTATGGCTACACCTTC. This gives the protein CSVQGAVYGYTF. The rearrangement links TRBV6-1 to TRBJ1-2, with TRBD1 matching over 9 bases. The germline V gene has CDR1 MNHNS and CDR2 SASEGT. The CDR3 is 12 residues long.